Below, one T cell receptor beta chain is given with its context. The antigen is undetermined. Total RNA amounting to roughly 0.5 ug was the source from which TCR beta cDNA was made with a constant-region primer. Three nested multiplex PCR rounds, a slightly modified ARM-PCR method, built the TCR beta libraries. Amplification in the first two PCR rounds was performed using TRBV1-TRBV30 forward primers and a C-beta reverse primer for roughly 9 cycles each. MiXCR, run by TCRdb on the multiplex PCR reads, gives a single entry per CDR3 protein. This table holds about 180,000 distinct CDR3 sequences, over 45% found once. RNA isolated from unsorted whole blood supplied the blood RNA, with germline DNA also extracted. Prior to surgery, four milliliters of peripheral blood were drawn. V lost 11 bases and J lost 1, with 14 bases in between. In germline, CDR1 is MNHNS, CDR2 SASEGT. The CDR3 has 14 amino acids.

This record comes from a study of tumor-infiltrating lymphocytes in primary liver carcinoma. The study's findings and limits: The 250 largest clones made up significantly more of tumor than blood repertoires (p = 0.039).

The sequence was obtained from a man aged 35 to 55 with primary liver carcinoma and hepatitis B virus infection. Sequencing was carried out using peripheral blood. The chain joins TRBV6-1 to TRBJ2-2; D is unresolved. Here the CDR3 reads CACFSVQNTGELFF. The CDR3 nucleotides are TGTGCCTGCTTCTCAGTTCAGAACACCGGGGAGCTGTTTTTT.